The sequence of this TCR beta chain was determined in a study of cytomegalovirus exposure and HLA in healthy donors. It was with 60 Vbeta and 13 Jbeta primers that the PCR ran. The method was immunoSEQ multiplex PCR; TCRdb's version includes in-frame clones alone and lacks a portion of them. Altogether under 200,000 clones are present, about 80% being singletons, with the ten largest covering 2% to 2.5%. The CDR3 loop spans 16 amino acids. Germline V gives CDR1 KGHSH, CDR2 LQKENI. V lost 2 bases and J lost 2; bases outside the gene matches: 5. The receptor was isolated from a man aged 45-65 years in good health and CMV-seropositive. Specimen: PBMCs. V gene TRBV18 combines with J gene TRBJ2-5; 10 bases are shared with TRBD2. CDR3 DNA sequence: TGTGCCAGCTCACCATTTCGAGCGGGGGGGCAAGAGACCCAGTACTTC. It specifies CASSPFRAGGQETQYF. Full variable domain (outside the CDR3, taken from reference TRBV18 and TRBJ2-5): NAGVMQNPRHLVRRRGQEARLRCSPMKGHSHVYWYRQLPEEGLKFMVYLQKENIIDESGMPKERFSAEFPKEGPSILRIQQVVRGDSAAYFCASSPFRAGGQETQYFGPGTRLLVL.